This T cell receptor beta chain derives from a study of T-cell reconstitution after alpha-beta-depleted transplantation in children. The germline V gene has CDR1 MNHEY and CDR2 SVGEGT. V shed 7 bases and J shed 4 bases, with 16 bases lying between them. The CDR3 extends over 15 amino acids. A library of TCRbeta sequences, prepared with unique molecular identifiers, was generated. TCRdb redid the calling of the PCR reads with MiXCR, one entry per CDR3 protein. The sample contains 400,000 to 500,000 distinct CDR3 sequences, around 9.9% of which appear only once. This TCR was sampled from a human donor who donated a stem cell graft to a child with acute myeloid leukemia. This specimen consisted of PBMCs from the stem cell graft donor, obtained from the stem cell graft. The V and J genes are TRBV6-2 or TRBV6-3 and TRBJ2-2, with TRBD1 as a possible D gene (5 bases). The CDR3 sequence: CASNQGSRTTGELFF. The CDR3 region has the DNA TGTGCCAGCAATCAGGGTAGCCGGACCACCGGGGAGCTGTTTTTT.